Reported below is one T cell receptor (beta chain). Antigen: not known. These data come from a study of T cell repertoires in cytomegalovirus infection. Study information: Evidence of both CMV infection and a matching HLA type came from public TCR beta signatures. Study-wide results and caveats: Individuals carrying CMV plus the relevant HLA were identified by cumulative frequency of public TCR beta families.

CDR3 length: 14 residues. The ends were cut back, 2 bases at V and 3 bases at J, with 11 bases in the middle. Per germline, CDR1 SGDLS and CDR2 YYNGEE. Each CDR3 protein gets one entry after TCRdb re-called the reads with MiXCR. The sample shows roughly 500,000 distinct CDR3 sequences, about 15% of them seen only once. V gene TRBV9 combines with J gene TRBJ1-2, with D tentatively TRBD1 (5 bases). The receptor's source is a human donor in good health (CMV status not recorded). Some clones in this sample may be carry-over from other donors' samples. Sample: CD8+ T cells from PBMCs. As DNA, the CDR3 is TGTGCCAGCAGCGTGGGAGGAGGGGACTATGGCTACACCTTC. Encoded protein: CASSVGGGDYGYTF.